This passage covers 18 T cell receptor beta chains from one sample sequenced in a study of immune evolution from preneoplasia to lung adenocarcinoma. TCRdb's table, derived via immunoSEQ multiplex PCR, lists solely in-frame clones and lacks some. The sample has about 4,000 clones; 60% to 85% are singletons. Sequencing input: FFPE minimally invasive lung adenocarcinoma tissue. These receptors all come from a person in their 70s with lung adenocarcinoma.

This clone was recorded a few times. The rearrangement joins TRBV19 to TRBJ1-1; D is ambiguous. The germline gives CDR1 LNHDA, CDR2 SQIVND (reference sequence). V was trimmed by 7 bases and J by 1 base, leaving 10 bases between them. This CDR3 is 13 amino acids long. For the CDR3, the DNA is TGTGCCAGTACCTCAGCAAGGAACACTGAAGCTTTCTTT. This translates into CASTSARNTEAFF.

V is TRBV28 and J is TRBJ2-7; TRBD1 matches at 7 bases. Trimming cost V 8 bases and J 2 bases; bases outside gene matches: 12. The CDR3 runs to 15 residues. Germline V lookup: CDR1 MDHEN, CDR2 SYDVKM. The CDR3 nucleotides read TGTGCCAGCCTATGGACGAGGGACAGCCCCTACGAGCAGTACTTC. This sequence encodes CASLWTRDSPYEQYF.

This clone was seen a handful of times. The J gene is TRBJ2-7, the V gene TRBV5-4; D is uncertain. Looked up from germline, CDR1 is SGHNT and CDR2 is YYREEE (reference sequence). The V gene lost 0 bases and the J gene lost 0 bases, with 13 bases spanning the gap. The CDR3 covers 16 residues. The CDR3 nucleotides are TGTGCCAGCAGCTTGGCCGGCAGGAGCCTCTCCTACGAGCAGTACTTC. Translation: CASSLAGRSLSYEQYF.

This clone was seen only a few times. The chain joins TRBV11-3 to TRBJ2-3, with 7 positions matching TRBD1. Germline-derived CDR1 and CDR2 are SGHNT and YENEEA. The CDR3 runs to 15 residues. V lost 5 bases to trimming and J lost 4 bases; unmatched junction nucleotides: 9. CDR3 protein: CASSPGAGGADTQYF. CDR3 sequence (DNA): TGTGCCAGCAGCCCCGGGGCAGGGGGTGCAGATACGCAGTATTTT.

The rearrangement uses TRBV5-4 and TRBJ2-1; TRBD1 or TRBD2 may be the D gene (5 bases each). Trimming took 4 bases from V and 2 from J, leaving 10 bases between them. The CDR3 is 14 residues long. Germline lookup yields CDR1 SGHNT and CDR2 YYREEE (reference sequence). Here the CDR3 DNA reads TGTGCCAGCAGCAGGGACGTTGCCTACAATGAGCAGTTCTTC. Its protein is CASSRDVAYNEQFF. The variable domain in full, completed from reference TRBV5-4 and TRBJ2-1, reads ETGVTQSPTHLIKTRGQQVTLRCSSQSGHNTVSWYQQALGQGPQFIFQYYREEENGRGNFPPRFSGLQFPNYSSELNVNALELDDSALYLCASSRDVAYNEQFFGPGTRLTVL.

The chain combines TRBV4-1 with TRBJ2-1; 14 bases align to TRBD2. This CDR3 has 17 amino acids. With V trimmed by 1 base and J by 1 base, 0 bases remained unmatched. Germline values: CDR1 MGHRA, CDR2 YSYEKL. CDR3 protein: CASSQGLAGGSYNEQFF. For the CDR3, the DNA is TGCGCCAGCAGCCAAGGACTAGCGGGAGGGTCCTACAATGAGCAGTTCTTC.

The chain uses TRBV6-5 and TRBJ1-2, with D perhaps matching TRBD1 (6 bases). The CDR3 contains 13 residues. Trimming removed 7 bases at V and 5 bases at J, with 14 bases between. Per germline, CDR1 MNHEY and CDR2 SVGAGI. In DNA form, the CDR3 reads TGTGCCAGCAAAAACGCGGACAGATATGGCTACACCTTC. Protein sequence: CASKNADRYGYTF.

The rearrangement uses TRBV7-8 and TRBJ2-7; TRBD1 matches 7 bases. The CDR3 length is 15 residues. The germline CDR1 and CDR2 sequences are SGHVS and FQNEAQ. V shed 4 bases and J 3 bases; nucleotides not matched to a gene: 9. CDR3 bases: TGTGCCAGCAGCTCGACCCTAACAGGGGACTACGAGCAGTACTTC. Its protein product is CASSSTLTGDYEQYF.

The chain links TRBV6-5 to TRBJ2-7, with D uncertain. This CDR3 region has 13 residues. Germline lookup yields CDR1 MNHEY and CDR2 SVGAGI. Trimming took 4 bases from V and 2 from J, leaving 9 bases between them. CDR3 DNA: TGTGCCAGCAGTTTAAACCCTACCTACGAGCAGTACTTC. Amino acid sequence: CASSLNPTYEQYF.

Comment on this clone: In the same sample, other DNA sequences code for this CDR3. V gene TRBV25-1 combines with J gene TRBJ2-3; D gene uncertain. V lost 3 bases, J lost 8 bases, and 12 bases lay in between. Germline V gene lookup returns CDR1 MGHDK and CDR2 SYGVNS. CDR3 length: 13 residues. CDR3 loop: CASSDPQRATQYF. The CDR3, as DNA: TGTGCCAGCAGTGACCCTCAGCGTGCTACGCAGTATTTT.

V usage is TRBV6-1 and J usage is TRBJ1-5; 9 bases line up with TRBD1. Looked up from germline, CDR1 is MNHNS and CDR2 is SASEGT. V lost 6 bases, J lost 3 bases, and 3 bases stayed unmatched. CDR3 length: 14 residues. CDR3 bases: TGTGCCAGCAGCGGGACAGGGTCCAATCAGCCCCAGCATTTT. Protein: CASSGTGSNQPQHF.

The chain recombines TRBV7-9 with TRBJ1-1; D unclear. CDR1 is SEHNR and CDR2 is FQNEAQ in the germline V gene (reference sequence). V dropped 7 bases and J dropped 4 bases, with 19 bases sitting between them. This CDR3 spans 15 amino acids. CDR3 sequence reads: CASTPSELPSTEAFF. CDR3 DNA sequence: TGTGCCAGCACCCCCTCGGAACTCCCTAGCACTGAAGCTTTCTTT.

The chain uses TRBV6-1 and TRBJ2-7; D is ambiguous. The CDR3 has 12 residues. The V end was cut by 9 bases, the J end by 5 bases, with 14 bases between. The germline gives CDR1 MNHNS, CDR2 SASEGT. The CDR3 loop is CASTDTFHEQYF. DNA for the CDR3: TGTGCCAGTACAGACACCTTTCACGAGCAGTACTTC.

V gene TRBV5-1 combines with J gene TRBJ2-2; 9 bases are a match to TRBD1. V lost 4 bases to trimming and J lost 4 bases; unmatched junction nucleotides: 8. In germline, CDR1 is SGHRS, CDR2 YFSETQ. This CDR3 has 16 amino acids. This chain's CDR3 is CASSTPGTGSTGELFF. CDR3 DNA: TGCGCCAGCAGCACCCCCGGGACAGGGTCCACCGGGGAGCTGTTTTTT.

This clone was observed a few times. The chain recombines TRBV11-2 with TRBJ2-7; 10 positions agree with TRBD1. This CDR3 spans 16 amino acids. After removal of 5 bases from V and 4 bases from J, the junction contained 11 bases not matched to a gene. Germline V CDR1 and CDR2: SGHAT, FQNNGV. CDR3 in amino acids: CASSPDKDRGLYEQYF. CDR3 in DNA: TGTGCCAGCAGCCCAGATAAAGACAGGGGGCTTTACGAGCAGTACTTC.

In DNA, the CDR3 is TGTGCCAGCAGCCAGCCTAGGGGGACAGGGGGCAAGTACGAGCAGTACTTC. Translation gives CASSQPRGTGGKYEQYF. The V call is TRBV4-2, the J call TRBJ2-7; 12 nucleotides agree with TRBD1. Germline V gives CDR1 LGHNA, CDR2 YNFKEQ. This CDR3 is 17 amino acids long. V lost 3 bases and J lost 4; bases outside the gene matches: 10.

The sample holds a few counts of this clone. This chain uses TRBV6-5 with TRBJ2-5; weak D call: TRBD2 (5 bases). From germline, CDR1 is MNHEY and CDR2 SVGAGI. The CDR3 totals 14 residues. Between the trimmed V and J ends, which lost 2 bases and 5 bases, there was a span of 12 bases. This CDR3 is CASSYKAGGETQYF. The CDR3, as DNA: TGTGCCAGCAGTTACAAAGCTGGCGGGGAGACCCAGTACTTC.

V is TRBV14 and J is TRBJ2-5, with TRBD1 as a possible D gene (6 bases). With 0 bases removed from V and 4 bases from J, the gap between germline ends came to 15 bases. CDR1 SGHDN and CDR2 FVKESK come from the germline V gene. The length of the CDR3 is 16 residues. The CDR3 nucleotides are TGTGCCAGCAGCCAAGATCTTACAGGGTGGCGAGAGACCCAGTACTTC. It encodes CASSQDLTGWRETQYF.